Below, 29 T cell receptor beta chains from the same sample are listed, as sequenced in a study of T cell responses to AZD1222 COVID-19 vaccine. Assay used: immunoSEQ multiplex PCR; TCRdb lists only in-frame clones, some missing. The table lists 100,000 to 150,000 clones, 88% of them singletons. Sequenced here: peripheral blood, sampled on day 0 of AZD1222 vaccination. The receptors were sampled from an adult in good health.

This chain uses TRBV6-1 with TRBJ1-5; D remains ambiguous. CDR1 and CDR2 from the germline V gene are MNHNS and SASEGT. V gave up 1 base and J gave up 5 bases, with 9 bases separating them. The CDR3 has 14 residues. The CDR3 loop is CASSEGTDYQPQHF. DNA of the CDR3: TGTGCCAGCAGTGAAGGGACCGACTATCAGCCCCAGCATTTT.

This clone appeared a few times. V and J are TRBV28 and TRBJ1-3, with TRBD1 matching over 9 bases. Germline V CDR1 and CDR2: MDHEN, SYDVKM. J gave up 7 bases and V 6 bases, and 13 bases lay outside the gene matches. The CDR3 spans 16 residues. As DNA, the CDR3 is TGTGCCAGCAGCAAACACCGGGACAGGGCCGGGAACACCATATATTTT. Its protein product is CASSKHRDRAGNTIYF.

This clone was counted between two and nine times. The CDR3 is CASSLAENSHFTDTQYF. The CDR3 DNA sequence: TGCGCCAGCAGCTTGGCCGAAAATTCCCACTTCACAGATACGCAGTATTTT. This chain joins TRBV5-1 and TRBJ2-3; D uncertain. CDR3 length: 17 amino acids. Trimming stripped 0 bases from V and 2 bases from J, with 16 bases between. Per the germline V gene, CDR1 is SGHRS and CDR2 is YFSETQ.

This chain connects TRBV6-5 to TRBJ1-1; TRBD1 is a possible D gene (5 bases). V gave up 5 bases and J gave up 1 base, with 14 bases separating them. Germline V gives CDR1 MNHEY, CDR2 SVGAGI. The CDR3 is made up of 15 amino acids. The DNA of the CDR3 is TGTGCCAGCAGTCCCGCGGGGGTTGGGAACACTGAAGCTTTCTTT. Translation gives CASSPAGVGNTEAFF.

V is TRBV4-1 and J is TRBJ1-2, with 8 positions matching TRBD1. The ends lost 3 bases at V and 5 bases at J; junction bases unmatched: 8. Germline CDR1 MGHRA, CDR2 YSYEKL. CDR3 length: 15 amino acids. The CDR3 region has the DNA TGCGCCAGCAGCCAGACAGGGGACCGCCGGTATGGCTACACCTTC. Translation gives CASSQTGDRRYGYTF.

This chain connects TRBV5-5 to TRBJ2-3; D ambiguous. CDR1 is SGHKS and CDR2 is YYEKEE in the germline V gene (reference sequence). The V end lost 0 bases, the J end lost 0 bases, and 8 bases lay between the germline ends. The CDR3 totals 15 residues. The CDR3 loop reads CASSLGGLSTDTQYF. As DNA, the CDR3 is TGTGCCAGCAGCTTGGGGGGTCTCAGCACAGATACGCAGTATTTT.

V and J are TRBV12-3 or TRBV12-4 and TRBJ1-3; D ambiguous. The V and J ends lost 3 bases and 7 bases respectively, with 4 bases between them. There are 11 residues in the CDR3. The CDR3 DNA sequence: TGTGCCAGCAGTTTGACCAACACCATATATTTT. Protein sequence: CASSLTNTIYF.

The gene calls are TRBV10-1 and TRBJ2-3, with 7 bases lining up with TRBD2. V was pared by 2 bases and J by 3 bases, with 2 bases of the junction left unmatched. This CDR3 is 14 amino acids long. Germline V gene sequence: CDR1 WNHNN, CDR2 SYGVQD (reference sequence). In DNA, the CDR3 is TGCGCCAGCAGTGAGCTAGCGGTAACAGATACGCAGTATTTT. This sequence encodes CASSELAVTDTQYF.

The chain links TRBV11-2 to TRBJ1-3; D is uncertain. Germline V CDR1 and CDR2: SGHAT, FQNNGV. The V end lost 2 bases, the J end lost 1 base, and 12 bases lay between the germline ends. CDR3 length: 16 residues. This CDR3 reads CASSLNTASSGNTIYF. The CDR3 nucleotides read TGTGCCAGCAGCTTAAACACAGCCTCTTCTGGAAACACCATATATTTT.

J is TRBJ2-3 and V is TRBV4-3, with 10 bases that match TRBD1. With V trimmed by 3 bases and J by 8 bases, 2 bases remained unmatched. Germline CDR1 is LGHNA and CDR2 is YSLEER. The CDR3 covers 13 residues. The CDR3 sequence: CASSHGQGGTQYF. The CDR3 bases are TGCGCCAGCAGCCACGGACAGGGGGGTACGCAGTATTTT.

The gene calls are TRBV28 and TRBJ1-2; the D is unclear. Per germline, CDR1 MDHEN and CDR2 SYDVKM. The CDR3 sequence is 15 residues long. The germline V and J ends were trimmed by 1 base and 2 bases, with 11 bases remaining between them. Here the CDR3 reads CASSLYASGNYGYTF. CDR3 coding DNA: TGTGCCAGCAGTTTATACGCAAGTGGCAACTATGGCTACACCTTC.

The rearrangement joins TRBV2 to TRBJ2-1; D is perhaps TRBD1 (5 bases). Germline V gene lookup returns CDR1 SNHLY and CDR2 FYNNEI. The CDR3 covers 14 residues. CDR3 sequence: CAHQGSGPSGEQFF. DNA for the CDR3: TGTGCTCACCAAGGTTCAGGGCCCTCGGGTGAGCAGTTCTTC. The full variable domain, completed using reference TRBV2 and TRBJ2-1, is EPEVTQTPSHQVTQMGQEVILRCVPISNHLYFYWYRQILGQKVEFLVSFYNNEISEKSEIFDDQFSVERPDGSNFTLKIRSTKLEDSAMYFCAHQGSGPSGEQFFGPGTRLTVL.

Details on this clone: One end of the junction fails to match germline, which may point to a read error. This chain links TRBV27 with TRBJ2-7; the match to TRBD1 covers 8 bases. The CDR3 runs to 15 residues. Germline V gene data show CDR1 as MNHEY and CDR2 as SMNVEV (reference sequence). The CDR3 DNA reads as TGTGCCAGCATTTTATGGACAGGGATAACCTACGAGCAGTACTTC. Amino acid sequence: CASILWTGITYEQYF.

The rearrangement links TRBV28 to TRBJ2-7, with D unclear. V dropped 4 bases and J dropped 3 bases, with 7 bases sitting between them. Germline values: CDR1 MDHEN, CDR2 SYDVKM. The CDR3 is 12 residues long. Here the CDR3 reads CASSSDLYEQYF. CDR3 sequence (DNA): TGTGCCAGCAGTTCGGACCTCTACGAGCAGTACTTC.

The gene calls are TRBV19 and TRBJ1-5; 7 nucleotides agree with TRBD1. The CDR3 runs 14 residues. V lost 5 bases, J lost 6 bases, and 7 bases stayed unmatched. Germline V gene sequence: CDR1 LNHDA, CDR2 SQIVND (reference sequence). The CDR3 loop reads CASSVGRGRQPQHF. Here the CDR3 DNA reads TGTGCCAGTAGTGTGGGAAGGGGGCGTCAGCCCCAGCATTTT.

The gene calls are TRBV6-5 and TRBJ1-4, with 7 bases that match TRBD1. Germline CDR1 MNHEY, CDR2 SVGAGI. Trimming removed 5 bases from V and 5 bases from J; junction bases left unmatched: 5. This CDR3 is built from 14 residues. The CDR3 DNA is TGTGCCAGCAGTACAGGGGTCACCAATGAAAAACTGTTTTTT. Its translation: CASSTGVTNEKLFF.

The chain links TRBV5-4 to TRBJ1-3, with TRBD1 matching 9 bases. The germline V gene encodes CDR1 SGHNT and CDR2 YYREEE (reference sequence). This CDR3 has 13 amino acids. After removal of 3 bases from V and 6 bases from J, the junction contained 1 base not matched to a gene. The CDR3 region is CASSWTGVNTIYF. CDR3 nucleotide sequence: TGTGCCAGCAGCTGGACAGGGGTAAACACCATATATTTT.

The CDR3, as DNA: TGTGCCAGCAGCTCTACGGACAGAATAAGGAAAGGCTACACCTTC. This gives the protein CASSSTDRIRKGYTF. V usage is TRBV7-8 and J usage is TRBJ1-2, with D maybe TRBD1 (6 bases). This CDR3 has 15 amino acids. The V end lost 4 bases, the J end lost 8 bases, and 20 bases lay between the germline ends. From germline, CDR1 is SGHVS and CDR2 FQNEAQ.

The gene calls are TRBV3-1 (or the pseudogene TRBV3-2) and TRBJ2-1; the match to TRBD2 covers 8 bases. CDR1 and CDR2 (germline): LGHDT, YNNKEL (reference sequence). The CDR3 loop spans 15 amino acids. The ends lost 4 bases at V and 7 bases at J; junction bases unmatched: 9. This CDR3 reads CASSPYGGADNEQFF. For the CDR3, the DNA is TGTGCCAGCAGCCCTTACGGGGGGGCCGATAATGAGCAGTTCTTC.

The chain has TRBV21-1 and TRBJ2-2; TRBD1 is the table's D call, not checked against the DNA. TRBV21-1 is a known pseudogene. The CDR3 length is 14 residues. The chain's CDR3 is CARWGQGGTGELFF. DNA for the CDR3: TGTGCCAGATGGGGACAGGGAGGCACCGGGGAGCTGTTTTTT.

The rearrangement links TRBV9 to TRBJ1-5, with TRBD1 identical over 11 bases. This CDR3 has 15 amino acids. V lost 3 bases and J lost 5; bases outside the gene matches: 4. The germline CDR1 and CDR2 sequences are SGDLS and YYNGEE. CDR3 in amino acids: CASSGGQGGYQPQHF. CDR3 DNA sequence: TGTGCCAGCAGCGGGGGACAGGGGGGTTATCAGCCCCAGCATTTT.

The V and J genes are TRBV14 and TRBJ1-2; D gene ambiguous. The germline V and J ends were trimmed by 5 bases and 9 bases, with 13 bases remaining between them. The CDR3 spans 12 residues. Germline values: CDR1 SGHDN, CDR2 FVKESK. CDR3: CASSYLGLRYTF. The CDR3 nucleotides read TGTGCCAGCAGCTATTTAGGTCTGCGCTACACCTTC. The full variable domain, in which reference TRBV14 and TRBJ1-2 provide the parts outside the CDR3, is EAGVTQFPSHSVIEKGQTVTLRCDPISGHDNLYWYRRVMGKEIKFLLHFVKESKQDESGMPNNRFLAERTGGTYSTLKVQPAELEDSGVYFCASSYLGLRYTFGSGTRLTVV.

The genes are TRBV6-5 and TRBJ2-7, with D perhaps matching TRBD1 (6 bases). The CDR3 runs 14 residues. CDR1 and CDR2 from the germline V gene are MNHEY and SVGAGI. V was cut by 1 base and J by 5 bases, with 12 bases left in between. The CDR3 loop reads CASSYWGTNDEQYF. CDR3 nucleotides: TGTGCCAGCAGTTACTGGGGGACAAACGACGAGCAGTACTTC.

V and J are TRBV29-1 and TRBJ1-5; tentative D call: TRBD1 (5 bases). CDR3 size: 12 residues. The germline V gene has CDR1 SQVTM and CDR2 ANQGSEA. V lost 7 bases and J 9 bases, leaving 16 bases between the germline ends. CDR3 bases: TGCAGCGCTCCCGGCGGGGCAGGGCCCCAGCATTTT. Protein: CSAPGGAGPQHF.

This chain uses TRBV28 with TRBJ2-7; maybe TRBD1 (6 bases). V lost 7 bases and J lost 2, with 18 bases in between. Germline V gene lookup returns CDR1 MDHEN and CDR2 SYDVKM. This CDR3 has 15 amino acids. The CDR3 protein is CASTQGGHPTYEQYF. For the CDR3, the DNA is TGTGCCAGCACCCAAGGGGGACACCCCACCTACGAGCAGTACTTC.

V gene TRBV6-5 combines with J gene TRBJ2-3, with a tentative D call TRBD2 (7 bases). The CDR3 totals 16 residues. Germline CDR1 and CDR2: MNHEY and SVGAGI. V was cut by 2 bases and J by 5 bases, with 17 bases left in between. CDR3 sequence (DNA): TGTGCCAGCAGTTACGGCCCCCGGGGGGCGAAAGATACGCAGTATTTT. It translates to CASSYGPRGAKDTQYF.

The chain recombines TRBV7-9 with TRBJ1-4, with D maybe TRBD1 (6 bases). V dropped 4 bases and J dropped 9 bases, with 12 bases sitting between them. Per germline, CDR1 SEHNR and CDR2 FQNEAQ (reference sequence). The length of the CDR3 is 13 residues. The CDR3 protein is CASSWEGHKKLFF. CDR3 sequence (DNA): TGTGCCAGCAGCTGGGAGGGACATAAAAAACTGTTTTTT.

V gene TRBV3-1 (or the pseudogene TRBV3-2) combines with J gene TRBJ2-7, with unresolved D. The germline V gene encodes CDR1 LGHDT and CDR2 YNNKEL (reference sequence). The length of the CDR3 is 14 residues. Trimming shortened V by 1 base and J by 7 bases, and 14 bases separated the two germline ends. CDR3 protein: CASSQVSRHWEQYF. The CDR3 DNA sequence: TGTGCCAGCAGCCAAGTATCCCGACACTGGGAGCAGTACTTC.

This sequence joins TRBV10-2 and TRBJ2-7; D might be TRBD2 (6 bases). V lost 7 bases and J 0 bases, leaving 16 bases between the germline ends. The CDR3 runs 15 residues. Germline CDR1 and CDR2: WSHSY and SAAADI. CDR3 sequence: CASTHGTAGSYEQYF. In DNA, the CDR3 is TGCGCCAGCACGCACGGGACTGCGGGCTCCTACGAGCAGTACTTC.